The sequence of this TCR beta chain was determined in a study of shared clonotypes between healthy human individuals. Sequencing used immunoSEQ multiplex PCR; TCRdb keeps in-frame clones, though not all of them. The sample shows roughly 1,800,000 clones, approximately 94% of them seen only once. Germline V gene data show CDR1 as SGHVS and CDR2 as FQNEAQ. V lost 0 bases and J 2 bases, leaving 8 bases between the germline ends. The CDR3 contains 15 residues. General observations from the study: Generation probabilities of non-shared clonotypes were lower (relative to those shared by all four donors).

CD45RO-negative CD8 cells positively selected for CCR7 made up the naive population, which excluded terminally differentiated effector memory CD45RA+ cells. On this clone: The antigen is unknown.

The gene calls are TRBV7-8 and TRBJ1-5; D is unresolved. The source material was naive CD8+ T cells sorted from blood. This sequence originates from a man aged 18 to 29 in good health. The CDR3 coding sequence is TGTGCCAGCAGCTTAGCGTCCGGGGGCAATCAGCCCCAGCATTTT. Translating gives CASSLASGGNQPQHF. The complete variable domain, with remaining parts taken from reference TRBV7-8 and TRBJ1-5, reads GAGVSQSPRYKVAKRGQDVALRCDPISGHVSLFWYQQALGQGPEFLTYFQNEAQLDKSGLPSDRFFAERPEGSVSTLKIQRTQQEDSAVYLCASSLASGGNQPQHFGDGTRLSIL.